This note documents a single T cell receptor beta chain sequence. The germline V and J ends were trimmed by 11 bases and 1 base, with 14 bases remaining between them. Germline V CDR1 and CDR2: MNHEY, SVGAGI. This CDR3 spans 14 amino acids. The data were taken from a study of control samples from healthy donors and cancer patients. Generated by immunoSEQ multiplex PCR, the TCRdb table keeps only in-frame clones and is missing some. The sample lists some 120,000 clones, around 87% seen once, with around 3% in the top ten. The rearrangement links TRBV6-5 to TRBJ2-2; D uncertain. This clonotype was sampled from a man between 60 and 75 years old in good health. The specimen sequenced was blood. The CDR3 protein is CAGTKKLNTGELFF. The CDR3 DNA reads TGTGCCGGTACTAAGAAGCTGAACACCGGGGAGCTGTTTTTT.